This T cell receptor beta chain was identified in a study of CD8+CD57+ T cells in acquired aplastic anemia. Turning to the study itself: Mean DNA quantity obtained from sorted CD4+ and CD8+ cells was about 3.2 ug. Whole-study findings and limits: Patients had fewer than 35 CD8+ CDR3 sequences in common with controls (the shared set).

The TCR beta profiling, which covered VDJ combination and CDR3 sequence, was carried out using genomic DNA as the template. TCRdb recomputed calls from the reads with MiXCR, one row per CDR3 protein. Here the sample spans around 130,000 distinct CDR3 sequences, over 55% being singletons. V dropped 2 bases and J dropped 4 bases, with 8 bases sitting between them. CDR3 length equals 13 residues. Germline assignment: CDR1 SGHTA and CDR2 FQGNSA. CD8+CD57+ cell expansion had been shown by flow cytometry in patients chosen for sequencing. Severe acquired aplastic anemia affected all patients. With respect to this clonotype: Its antigen remains unknown.

The specimen was sorted CD4+, CD8+, or CD8+CD57+ T cells (not recorded which) from PBMCs. The V and J genes are TRBV7-2 and TRBJ1-2; D call uncertain. This receptor was obtained from a human donor with aplastic anemia. The CDR3 loop reads CASSLYSSYGYTF. The CDR3 coding sequence is TGTGCCAGCAGCTTATACAGCTCCTATGGCTACACCTTC.